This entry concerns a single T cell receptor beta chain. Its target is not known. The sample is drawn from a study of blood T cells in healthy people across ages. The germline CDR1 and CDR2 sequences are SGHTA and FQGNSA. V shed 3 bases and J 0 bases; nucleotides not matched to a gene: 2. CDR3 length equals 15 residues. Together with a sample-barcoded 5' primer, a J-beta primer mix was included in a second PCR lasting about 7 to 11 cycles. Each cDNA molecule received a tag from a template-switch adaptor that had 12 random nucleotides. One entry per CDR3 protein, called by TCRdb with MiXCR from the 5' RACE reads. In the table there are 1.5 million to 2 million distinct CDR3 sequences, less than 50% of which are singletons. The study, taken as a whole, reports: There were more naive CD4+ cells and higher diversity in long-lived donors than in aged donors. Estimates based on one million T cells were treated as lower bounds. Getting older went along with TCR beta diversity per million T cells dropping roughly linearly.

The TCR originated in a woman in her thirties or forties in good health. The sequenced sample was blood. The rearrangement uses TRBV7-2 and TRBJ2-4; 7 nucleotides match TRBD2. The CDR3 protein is CASSFLAVAKNIQYF. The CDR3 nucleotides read TGTGCCAGCAGCTTCCTAGCGGTAGCCAAAAACATTCAGTACTTC.